This TCR beta chain was recovered during a study of breast tumors, draining lymph nodes, adjacent tissues. CDR3 size: 16 residues. V was clipped by 5 bases and J by 2 bases; unmatched bases: 4. Germline V gene data show CDR1 as KGHDR and CDR2 as SFDVKD. In TCRdb, the multiplex PCR reads were re-called with MiXCR into one record per CDR3 protein. Among 270,000 or so distinct CDR3 sequences listed, over 25% were seen once. The study, taken as a whole, reports: Tumor repertoires ranked between lymph nodes and nontumor tissue in diversity, with V and J gene preferences. Data fit most tumor T cells coming from lymph node, expanding in tumor.

Breast cancer patients provided tissue from their axillary draining lymph nodes. This clonotype was seen ten or more times. Its antigen is undetermined. This TCR came from a female donor with breast cancer. Some clones in this sample may be carry-over from other donors' samples. This chain joins TRBV24-1 and TRBJ2-6, with 8 bases fitting TRBD1. Input material: axillary lymph node tissue. CDR3: CATSGTGGPGANVLTF. CDR3 DNA: TGTGCCACCAGTGGTACAGGGGGGCCTGGGGCCAACGTCCTGACTTTC.